This T cell receptor beta chain was sequenced during a study of T cell clonotyping in hematopoietic cell transplantation. Study-wide findings and caveats: Cells were unsorted, so CD4 and CD8 contributions were not separated. Pathologically expanded recipient clonotypes increased progressively from day 30 to day 180 as diversity fell.

Recipient blood drawn about 28 days pretransplant and days 30, 100, 180 after. The repertoire was sequenced with immunoSEQ multiplex PCR; TCRdb's copy has only in-frame clones and lacks some. The table records several thousand clones, around 80% of them present only once. As regards this clone: What it recognizes is unknown.

V lost 0 bases, J lost 9 bases, and 15 bases lay in between. Germline lookup yields CDR1 PRHDT and CDR2 FYEKMQ (reference sequence). The CDR3 has 15 amino acids. The rearrangement uses TRBV13 and TRBJ1-5, with D possibly being TRBD1 (6 bases). This clonotype was obtained from a male patient aged 55 to 70 who had an allogeneic stem cell transplant, so T cells may come from the graft donor. Some clones in this sample may be carry-over from other donors' samples. Sample: peripheral blood mononuclear cells, taken 100 days after allogeneic stem cell transplant. CDR3 in amino acids: CASSLGRGRGRPQHF. The CDR3 DNA sequence: TGTGCCAGCAGCTTAGGCCGGGGCAGGGGACGGCCCCAGCATTTT.